The 8 T cell receptor beta chains below all came from one sample that was sequenced in a study of shared clonotypes between healthy human individuals. CD45RO-negative, CCR7-positively selected cells formed the naive CD8 fraction, excluding terminally differentiated effector memory CD45RA+ cells. The method was immunoSEQ multiplex PCR; TCRdb's version includes in-frame clones alone and lacks a portion of them. This table has about 1.9 million clones, 90% to 95% appearing once. Sequenced sample: naive CD8+ T cells from PBMCs. These receptors were obtained from a man aged 18 to 29 in good health. Some clones in this sample may be carry-over from other donors' samples.

This clone was seen just once. A read error may account for a junction end that differs from germline. The J gene is TRBJ2-7, the V gene TRBV4-1; D gene uncertain. This CDR3 spans 14 amino acids. In germline, CDR1 is MGHRA, CDR2 YSYEKL. CDR3 sequence: CASRQDMAPYEQYF. The CDR3, as DNA: TGCGCCAGCAGACAAGACATGGCACCGTACGAGCAGTACTTC.

The chain has TRBV14 and TRBJ2-7, with 7 bases identical to TRBD2. This CDR3 has 15 amino acids. Looked up from germline, CDR1 is SGHDN and CDR2 is FVKESK. V gave up 5 bases and J gave up 3 bases; unmatched junction bases: 10. The CDR3 region is CASSSRDYSFYEQYF. Here the CDR3 DNA reads TGTGCCAGCAGCTCGCGGGACTATTCCTTCTACGAGCAGTACTTC. The full variable domain, completed using reference TRBV14 and TRBJ2-7, is EAGVTQFPSHSVIEKGQTVTLRCDPISGHDNLYWYRRVMGKEIKFLLHFVKESKQDESGMPNNRFLAERTGGTYSTLKVQPAELEDSGVYFCASSSRDYSFYEQYFGPGTRLTVT.

The chain has TRBV5-1 and TRBJ2-2, with D maybe TRBD1 (6 bases). Germline lookup yields CDR1 SGHRS and CDR2 YFSETQ. The CDR3 has 15 residues. V lost 4 bases, J lost 6 bases, and 16 bases lay in between. This CDR3 reads CASSPPDRPPGELFF. CDR3 bases: TGCGCCAGCAGCCCTCCCGACAGGCCCCCCGGGGAGCTGTTTTTT.

The chain combines TRBV28 with TRBJ2-7, with 9 bases aligning to TRBD2. Germline loops: CDR1 MDHEN, CDR2 SYDVKM. V dropped 3 bases and J dropped 6; count of bases not matched to a gene: 6. The CDR3 loop spans 14 amino acids. The CDR3 DNA follows: TGTGCCAGCAGTTTTGAAGCGGGAGGATCCGAGCAGTACTTC. Protein: CASSFEAGGSEQYF.

The genes are TRBV27 and TRBJ1-1, with D possibly being TRBD1 (5 bases). With 2 bases removed from V and 11 bases from J, the gap between germline ends came to 15 bases. The CDR3 length is 13 residues. Germline V gene lookup returns CDR1 MNHEY and CDR2 SMNVEV (reference sequence). In DNA, the CDR3 is TGTGCCAGCAGTTTACGGTGGGACTGGGAGGCTTTCTTT. Its protein product is CASSLRWDWEAFF.

CDR3 in DNA: TGTGCCAGCAGCTTGTGGCAGGCGGCTTACGAGCAGTACTTC. Residues: CASSLWQAAYEQYF. The gene calls are TRBV5-6 and TRBJ2-7; D uncertain. V was trimmed by 1 base and J by 4 bases, leaving 12 bases between them. CDR3 length: 14 residues. Per the germline V gene, CDR1 is SGHDT and CDR2 is YYEEEE.

The chain is built from TRBV28 and TRBJ1-2, with a weak D call TRBD1 (6 bases). Trimming took 6 bases from V and 4 from J, leaving 24 bases between them. Germline CDR1 reads MDHEN; CDR2 reads SYDVKM. The length of the CDR3 is 17 residues. This chain's CDR3 is CASSPEWGGGLFYGYTF. The CDR3 DNA reads as TGTGCCAGCAGCCCCGAGTGGGGGGGCGGATTATTCTATGGCTACACCTTC.

For the CDR3, the DNA is TGTGCCAGCAGCCCGCTCAGGGGAGAATGGACAGATACGCAGTATTTT. It codes for CASSPLRGEWTDTQYF. J is TRBJ2-3 and V is TRBV9; D possibly corresponds to TRBD1 (6 bases). CDR3 size: 16 residues. Trimming cost V 4 bases and J 3 bases, with 18 bases left between them. Per the germline V gene, CDR1 is SGDLS and CDR2 is YYNGEE.